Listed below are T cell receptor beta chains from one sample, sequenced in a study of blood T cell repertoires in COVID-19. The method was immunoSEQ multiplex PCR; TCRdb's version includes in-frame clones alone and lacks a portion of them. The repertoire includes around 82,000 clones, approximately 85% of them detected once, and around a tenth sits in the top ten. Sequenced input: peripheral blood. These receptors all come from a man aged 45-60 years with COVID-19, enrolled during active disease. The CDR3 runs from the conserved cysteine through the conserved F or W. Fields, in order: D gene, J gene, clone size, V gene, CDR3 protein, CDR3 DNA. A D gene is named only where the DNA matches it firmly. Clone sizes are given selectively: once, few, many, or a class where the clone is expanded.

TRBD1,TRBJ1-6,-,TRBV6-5,CASSSTGGFYNSPLHF,TGTGCCAGCAGTTCCACAGGGGGCTTCTATAATTCACCCCTCCACTTT
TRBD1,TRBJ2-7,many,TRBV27,CASRLGQAYEQYF,TGTGCCAGCAGATTAGGACAGGCCTACGAGCAGTACTTC
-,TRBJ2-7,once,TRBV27,CASSLRGGWEQYF,TGTGCCAGCAGCCTAAGGGGGGGGTGGGAGCAGTACTTC
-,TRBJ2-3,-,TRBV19,CASSIGGSYTDTQYF,TGTGCCAGTAGTATAGGCGGGTCGTACACAGATACGCAGTATTTT
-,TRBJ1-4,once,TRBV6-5,CASSYRQSNEKLFF,TGTGCCAGCAGTTACAGACAGTCAAATGAAAAACTGTTTTTT
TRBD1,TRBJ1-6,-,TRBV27,CASSSTGGRSPLHF,TGTGCCAGCAGTTCAACAGGGGGACGCTCACCCCTCCACTTT
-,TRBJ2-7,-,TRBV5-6,CASSFHYEQYF,TGTGCCAGCAGCTTCCACTACGAGCAGTACTTC
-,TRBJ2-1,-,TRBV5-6,CASSSRRGFSYNEQFF,TGTGCCAGCAGCTCACGCAGGGGTTTCTCCTACAATGAGCAGTTCTTC
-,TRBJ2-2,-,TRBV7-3,CASSPSNTGELFF,TGTGCCAGCAGCCCATCGAACACCGGGGAGCTGTTTTTT
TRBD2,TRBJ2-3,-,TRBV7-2,CASSGRTSGRKDTQYF,TGTGCCAGCAGCGGGCGGACTAGCGGGAGGAAGGATACGCAGTATTTT
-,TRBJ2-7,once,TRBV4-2,CASSQAQGSYEQYF,TGTGCCAGCAGCCAAGCTCAGGGGTCCTACGAGCAGTACTTC
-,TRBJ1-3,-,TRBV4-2,CASSQELAVSGNTIYF,TGTGCCAGCAGCCAAGAGCTGGCCGTCTCTGGAAACACCATATATTTT
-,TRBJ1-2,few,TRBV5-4,CASSLVTGRAMDYGYTF,TGTGCCAGCAGCTTGGTAACAGGGCGGGCAATGGACTATGGCTACACCTTC
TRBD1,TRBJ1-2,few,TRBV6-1,CASSEGQFGGYTF,TGTGCCAGCAGTGAGGGACAGTTTGGCGGCTACACCTTC
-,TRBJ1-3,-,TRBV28,CASSPMGGSGNTIYF,TGTGCCAGCAGTCCCATGGGGGGTTCTGGAAACACCATATATTTT
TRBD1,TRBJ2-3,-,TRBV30,CAWSNRWTGEDTDTQYF,TGTGCCTGGAGCAATCGATGGACAGGGGAGGACACAGATACGCAGTATTTT
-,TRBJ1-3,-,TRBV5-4,CASSFQGSSGNTIYF,TGTGCCAGCAGCTTTCAGGGGAGCTCTGGAAACACCATATATTTT
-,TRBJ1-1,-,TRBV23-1,CASPPTHRTHEAFF,TGCGCCAGCCCTCCTACGCACAGGACCCATGAAGCTTTCTTT
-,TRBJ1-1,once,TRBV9,CASSVTGSTEAFF,TGTGCCAGCAGCGTTACAGGGAGCACTGAAGCTTTCTTT
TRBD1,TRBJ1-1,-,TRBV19,CASSITGGPNTEAFF,TGTGCCAGTAGTATCACAGGGGGCCCAAACACTGAAGCTTTCTTT
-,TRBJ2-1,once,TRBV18,CASSGGVNEEQFF,TGTGCCAGCTCAGGAGGGGTTAATGAAGAGCAGTTCTTC
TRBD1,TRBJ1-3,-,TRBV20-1,CSASPTGAGNTIYF,TGCAGTGCTAGTCCTACAGGGGCTGGAAACACCATATATTTT
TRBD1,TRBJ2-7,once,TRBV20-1,CSASEPFPGQGYEQYF,TGCAGTGCTAGTGAACCCTTCCCGGGACAGGGTTACGAGCAGTACTTC
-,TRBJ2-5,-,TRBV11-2,CASSWGAGLGETQYF,TGTGCCAGCAGCTGGGGTGCGGGACTGGGAGAGACCCAGTACTTC
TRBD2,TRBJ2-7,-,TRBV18,CASSPRTSGSYEQYF,TGTGCCAGCTCACCGCGGACTAGCGGATCCTACGAGCAGTACTTC